This T cell receptor (beta chain) was found in a study of CD8+ T cells in alopecia areata. Once RNA had been extracted, it was reverse transcribed into cDNA to act as the sequencing template. Measured with immunoSEQ multiplex PCR; TCRdb has only the in-frame clones, and not every one. The sample has 65,000 to 70,000 clones, roughly 57% seen once. This sequence was found in a human donor with alopecia areata. This specimen consisted of CD8+ T cells sorted from blood, obtained at week 0.

CDR3 region: CASRRPGTGGAGYGYTF. The CDR3 coding sequence is TGTGCCAGCCGGAGACCCGGGACAGGGGGCGCCGGCTATGGCTACACCTTC. The rearrangement joins TRBV7-9 to TRBJ1-2; 12 bases are shared with TRBD1. Germline CDR1 and CDR2: SEHNR and FQNEAQ (reference sequence). There are 17 residues in the CDR3. Trimming cost V 8 bases and J 4 bases; bases outside gene matches: 14.